This TCR beta chain was obtained from a study of shared clonotypes between healthy human individuals. Broader study findings: The sharing of about 5% of naive CD4 clonotypes was seen across a handful of donors. Non-shared clonotypes showed lower generation probabilities than clonotypes common to all four donors.

CDR1 and CDR2 (germline): MDHEN, SYDVKM. The CDR3 totals 11 residues. Note on this clone: What it recognizes is unknown. The junction and the germline gene differ at one end; a read error may be behind it. Within the sample, other DNA sequences also encode this same CDR3.

The table came from immunoSEQ multiplex PCR; TCRdb's copy has only in-frame clones and leaves some out. This sample has about 2.4 million clones; 93% occur once, and the top ten carry approximately 0.36%. This sequence was found in a man between 18 and 29 years old in good health. Some clones in this sample may be carry-over from other donors' samples. The V and J genes are TRBV28 and TRBJ2-7; D ambiguous. The source material was naive CD4+ T cells from PBMCs. Sample subset: CD45RA+ positively selected. The CDR3: CASSFSSEQYF. The CDR3 DNA reads as TGTGCCAGCAGTTTCTCCTCCGAGCAGTACTTC.